This record looks at one TCR beta chain sequence and its context. Its antigen is still unknown. This entry comes from a study of lymphopenia after photon versus proton radiotherapy. The repertoire was sequenced with immunoSEQ multiplex PCR; TCRdb's copy has only in-frame clones and lacks some. The sample includes over 20,000 clones, about 89% seen only once; the top ten take 11%. Germline V CDR1 and CDR2: SGDLS, YYNGEE. This CDR3 is built from 16 residues. The V end lost 2 bases, the J end lost 2 bases, and 17 bases lay between the germline ends. Study-level results: Relative stability marked proton patients; photon patients lost diversity and naive cells. After lymphocyte nadir, photon-treated repertoires showed oligoclonal expansion, especially CD8+ Temra. Post-nadir TCR diversity decline inversely tracked overall survival among those who died. Survival link was tested only in deceased patients; proton benefit remains a possibility.

The sequences come from peripheral blood, collected from a patient treated with proton-based radiotherapy. This receptor was identified in a man at least 80 years old with esophageal cancer. The rearrangement uses TRBV9 and TRBJ2-7, with a possible D match to TRBD2 (5 bases). In DNA form, the CDR3 reads TGTGCCAGCAGCGTCGGGGTCCAAACTCTTCCCTACGAGCAGTACTTC. It is translated as CASSVGVQTLPYEQYF.